A selection of T cell receptor beta chains follows, all from one sample in a study of blood T cell repertoires in COVID-19. The table came from immunoSEQ multiplex PCR; TCRdb's copy has only in-frame clones and leaves some out. The sample shows roughly 150,000 clones, 65% to 85% of them seen only once. The material sequenced was PBMCs or T cells enriched from blood (not recorded which). The receptors here all came from a man aged 65 to 85 who had been exposed to COVID-19. CDR3s include the opening cysteine and the closing phenylalanine or tryptophan. D genes are given only for firm matches. Clone size is not always given. Where it is, it says once, few, many or a class for expanded clones.

V gene	J gene	D gene	clone size	CDR3 DNA	CDR3 protein
TRBV19	TRBJ2-7	TRBD2	.	TGTGCCAGTAGTAACCCTAGCGGGAGCCAACCCTACGAGCAGTACTTC	CASSNPSGSQPYEQYF
TRBV15	TRBJ1-1	TRBD1	.	TGTGCCACCAGGACAGGGGGGCAGACAGGGACTGAAGCTTTCTTT	CATRTGGQTGTEAFF
TRBV6-5	TRBJ2-3	TRBD2	.	TGTGCCAGCAGTTACTCTAGCGGGAGCTTCGCAGATACGCAGTATTTT	CASSYSSGSFADTQYF
TRBV29-1	TRBJ2-7	.	.	TGCAGCGTTGGAGGGCAGCTCTACGAGCAGTACTTC	CSVGGQLYEQYF
TRBV3-1/TRBV3-2	TRBJ2-1	TRBD2	.	TGTGCCAGCAGCCAAGCATTAGGACTAGCCCCTTCCAATGAGCAGTTCTTC	CASSQALGLAPSNEQFF
TRBV4-2	TRBJ1-2	.	.	TGTGCCAGCAGCCAAGATAAGGGCAGGGGATATGGCTACACCTTC	CASSQDKGRGYGYTF
TRBV4-3	TRBJ1-6	.	.	TGCGCCAGCAGAAGCGGGACGGACAATTCACCCCTCCACTTT	CASRSGTDNSPLHF
TRBV4-1	TRBJ1-6	.	.	TGCGCCAGCAGCTTCGAGAGCTCAGGGACTATTTGGAATTCACCCCTCCACTTT	CASSFESSGTIWNSPLHF
TRBV15	TRBJ1-5	TRBD1	.	TGTGCCACCAGCAGGGGACAGCTCTATAGCAATCAGCCCCAGCATTTT	CATSRGQLYSNQPQHF
TRBV6-5	TRBJ1-1	TRBD1	once	TGTGCCAGCGACCCCGGGACAGGGGTGTTCACTGAAGCTTTCTTT	CASDPGTGVFTEAFF
TRBV9	TRBJ2-7	.	.	TGTGCCAGCAGCGTAGAAGGGGATGGATCGAGCGGGTACGAGCAGTACTTC	CASSVEGDGSSGYEQYF
TRBV28	TRBJ2-7	TRBD2	.	TGTGCCAGCAGTACTAGCGACTCCTACGAGCAGTACTTC	CASSTSDSYEQYF
TRBV6-4	TRBJ2-7	.	.	TGTGCCAGCAGTATCGGGGTGGGGAACTACGAGCAGTACTTC	CASSIGVGNYEQYF
TRBV20-1	TRBJ1-2	.	few	TGCAGTGCTAGGTCCCTCTATGGCTACACCTTC	CSARSLYGYTF